This entry lists 18 T cell receptor beta chains sequenced from one sample in a study of CD8 T cells in ankylosing spondylitis. Findings and caveats of the study: Ankylosing spondylitis blood appeared to carry a characteristic TCR beta motif of fewer than 10 highly homologous variants.

Via MiXCR, TCRdb re-called the 5' RACE reads, giving one row per CDR3 protein. Of approximately 540,000 distinct CDR3 sequences in the sample, approximately 11% are singletons; the top ten hold about 6.5%. Their target antigens are unknown. The sequencing input was blood, either unsorted or a sorted T cell fraction (not recorded which). These receptors were obtained from a male donor with ankylosing spondylitis.

This clonotype was recorded many times. The chain employs TRBV25-1 and TRBJ2-4; 9 bases align to TRBD1. Germline V lookup: CDR1 MGHDK, CDR2 SYGVNS. With V trimmed by 5 bases and J by 0 bases, 8 bases remained unmatched. This CDR3 contains 17 residues. The CDR3 DNA reads TGTGCCAGCAGTCCCTTGGGGACAGGGTTAGCCAAAAACATTCAGTACTTC. Translated, it gives CASSPLGTGLAKNIQYF.

The V and J genes are TRBV20-1 and TRBJ2-5; no reliable D call. The CDR3 runs to 14 residues. Per the germline V gene, CDR1 is DFQATT and CDR2 is SNEGSKA (reference sequence). Trimming removed 5 bases at V and 2 bases at J, with 15 bases between. The CDR3 protein is CSAEVQVIQETQYF. CDR3 sequence (DNA): TGCAGTGCTGAGGTCCAGGTGATACAAGAGACCCAGTACTTC.

The CDR3 loop is CSVSPGPGYMGGEQFF. DNA for the CDR3: TGCAGCGTTTCCCCGGGGCCGGGGTATATGGGGGGTGAGCAGTTCTTC. The rearrangement uses TRBV29-1 and TRBJ2-1, with D perhaps TRBD2 (6 bases). The V end was cut by 5 bases, the J end by 9 bases, with 26 bases between. The CDR3 is 16 residues long. From germline, CDR1 is SQVTM and CDR2 ANQGSEA.

There are many counts of this clonotype. The gene calls are TRBV12-3 or TRBV12-4 and TRBJ2-1; D gene unclear. The CDR3 length is 15 residues. Between the trimmed V and J ends, which lost 3 bases and 4 bases, there was a span of 13 bases. CDR3 sequence: CASSFWAREYNEQFF. DNA for the CDR3: TGTGCCAGCAGTTTCTGGGCTAGAGAATACAATGAGCAGTTCTTC.

A few counts support this clonotype. The gene calls are TRBV20-1 and TRBJ1-1; TRBD1 matches at 8 bases. The CDR3 has 17 amino acids. CDR1 is DFQATT and CDR2 is SNEGSKA in the germline V gene (reference sequence). The V and J ends lost 5 bases and 0 bases, in that order; junction bases with no gene match: 14. The CDR3 DNA reads as TGCAGTGCTCCAGGACAGGGAGTAGGCGGGGTGAACACTGAAGCTTTCTTT. Translated, it gives CSAPGQGVGGVNTEAFF.

This chain connects TRBV29-1 to TRBJ1-1; TRBD1 aligns across 9 bases. V shed 6 bases, J shed 5 bases, and the junction held 10 bases outside the gene matches. The CDR3 is made up of 14 amino acids. CDR1 is SQVTM and CDR2 is ANQGSEA in the germline V gene. The CDR3 DNA sequence: TGCAGCGTGGCAAAACAGGGGGCGAGAACTGAAGCTTTCTTT. It translates to CSVAKQGARTEAFF.

This clonotype was counted only a few times. The chain joins TRBV7-9 to TRBJ2-5; 10 positions match TRBD1. CDR1 and CDR2 (germline): SEHNR, FQNEAQ (reference sequence). This CDR3 has 15 residues. With V trimmed by 3 bases and J by 5 bases, 6 bases remained unmatched. The CDR3 DNA reads TGTGCCAGCAGCTTCGGGACAGGGGCTTTGGAGACCCAGTACTTC. Translation gives CASSFGTGALETQYF.

The table lists this clonotype with many counts. This chain uses TRBV29-1 with TRBJ1-3; TRBD1 is a possible D gene (5 bases). Germline lookup yields CDR1 SQVTM and CDR2 ANQGSEA. V lost 6 bases to trimming and J lost 0 bases, with 9 bases between them. CDR3 length: 13 residues. CDR3 coding DNA: TGCAGCGTGACAGCGGACTCTGGAAACACCATATATTTT. Residues: CSVTADSGNTIYF.

This clonotype was detected only a few times. This chain joins TRBV18 and TRBJ2-5; D uncertain. This CDR3 region has 15 residues. Germline lookup yields CDR1 KGHSH and CDR2 LQKENI. With 1 base removed from V and 2 bases from J, the gap between germline ends came to 11 bases. This CDR3 is CASSPQLDGQETQYF. CDR3 DNA sequence: TGTGCCAGCTCACCACAGCTGGATGGGCAAGAGACCCAGTACTTC. Supplemented by reference TRBV18 and TRBJ2-5, the full variable domain reads NAGVMQNPRHLVRRRGQEARLRCSPMKGHSHVYWYRQLPEEGLKFMVYLQKENIIDESGMPKERFSAEFPKEGPSILRIQQVVRGDSAAYFCASSPQLDGQETQYFGPGTRLLVL.

The chain carries TRBV5-1 and TRBJ1-4; tentative D call: TRBD1 (5 bases). The CDR3 is made up of 14 amino acids. Germline values: CDR1 SGHRS, CDR2 YFSETQ. V was pared by 5 bases and J by 5 bases, with 13 bases between. CDR3 sequence (DNA): TGCGCCAGCAGTCCCGGGACCCAAAATGAAAAACTGTTTTTT. As protein: CASSPGTQNEKLFF.

The chain combines TRBV24-1 with TRBJ2-5, with D perhaps TRBD2 (6 bases). Germline V gene data show CDR1 as KGHDR and CDR2 as SFDVKD. V was shortened by 4 bases and J by 3 bases, with 14 bases between the two germline ends. The CDR3 sequence is 15 residues long. The CDR3 nucleotides read TGTGCCACCAGTGACCCTTACGGCGGGGAAGAGACCCAGTACTTC. Translating gives CATSDPYGGEETQYF.

The CDR3 here is CASSLGVGGVPPEAFF. The CDR3 nucleotides are TGTGCCAGCAGCTTAGGAGTCGGGGGGGTCCCCCCTGAAGCTTTCTTT. This rearrangement joins TRBV7-9 to TRBJ1-1; D is perhaps TRBD1 (5 bases). Trimming took 1 base from V and 6 from J, leaving 18 bases between them. Germline V gives CDR1 SEHNR, CDR2 FQNEAQ (reference sequence). The CDR3 length is 16 residues.

This clonotype has just a few counts. The CDR3 DNA follows: TGTGCCAGCAGCCCCCACATTAGAGGCGGGAGGGCCAATGAGCAGTTCTTC. Its translation: CASSPHIRGGRANEQFF. V is TRBV7-2 and J is TRBJ2-1; 9 bases map to TRBD2. Germline CDR1 reads SGHTA; CDR2 reads FQGNSA. With 5 bases clipped from V and 6 bases from J, the junction kept 14 bases outside the gene matches. The CDR3 runs to 17 residues.

This clonotype was counted at least ten times. The chain links TRBV20-1 to TRBJ2-1; 9 bases match TRBD1. This CDR3 is built from 16 residues. V dropped 0 bases and J dropped 5; count of bases not matched to a gene: 8. Germline CDR1 DFQATT, CDR2 SNEGSKA (reference sequence). The CDR3: CSARDARQGGNNEQFF. The CDR3 DNA is TGCAGTGCTAGAGATGCTCGACAGGGGGGTAACAATGAGCAGTTCTTC.

This chain joins TRBV20-1 and TRBJ2-7; D might be TRBD2 (5 bases). The CDR3 runs to 14 residues. CDR1 and CDR2 (germline): DFQATT, SNEGSKA (reference sequence). V was clipped by 6 bases and J by 3 bases, with 18 bases between them. CDR3 DNA sequence: TGCAGTGCCAAGAGGGAGATTCCAAGCTACGAGCAGTACTTC. Translation gives CSAKREIPSYEQYF.

In its sample, this clonotype was seen a few times. CDR3 region: CSAGLGTPSSYEQYF. The CDR3 DNA reads as TGCAGTGCGGGCCTCGGGACTCCTAGCTCCTACGAGCAGTACTTC. V gene TRBV20-1 combines with J gene TRBJ2-7; maybe TRBD2 (6 bases). The CDR3 runs 15 residues. Trimming removed 6 bases at V and 0 bases at J, with 18 bases between. Germline CDR1 DFQATT, CDR2 SNEGSKA (reference sequence).

The chain recombines TRBV7-2 with TRBJ2-3, with 10 bases lining up with TRBD2. This CDR3 region has 16 residues. Per germline, CDR1 SGHTA and CDR2 FQGNSA. V gave up 3 bases and J gave up 1 base; unmatched junction bases: 4. The CDR3 coding sequence is TGTGCCAGCAGCTTGAGAGGACTAGCGGGCACAGATACGCAGTATTTT. Translation: CASSLRGLAGTDTQYF. Combining the CDR3 with reference TRBV7-2 and TRBJ2-3 gives the whole variable domain GAGVSQSPSNKVTEKGKDVELRCDPISGHTALYWYRQSLGQGLEFLIYFQGNSAPDKSGLPSDRFSAERTGGSVSTLTIQRTQQEDSAVYLCASSLRGLAGTDTQYFGPGTRLTVL.

Sample share makes this clonotype medium-sized. The DNA of the CDR3 is TGTGCCAGCAGCTTGAGCCACCAGAACACCGGGGAGCTGTTTTTT. The encoded protein is CASSLSHQNTGELFF. V is TRBV11-2 and J is TRBJ2-2; D unclear. The CDR3 contains 15 residues. V was clipped by 3 bases and J by 1 base, with 9 bases between them. The germline gives CDR1 SGHAT, CDR2 FQNNGV. Full variable domain (remainder filled in from reference TRBV11-2 and TRBJ2-2): EAGVAQSPRYKIIEKRQSVAFWCNPISGHATLYWYQQILGQGPKLLIQFQNNGVVDDSQLPKDRFSAERLKGVDSTLKIQPAKLEDSAVYLCASSLSHQNTGELFFGEGSRLTVL.